This T cell receptor beta chain derives from a study of blood T cell repertoires in COVID-19. Study context: Some COVID-19 samples were acute and others convalescent; all came from the United States, Italy and Spain.

This clone was seen a single time. The CDR3 contains 15 residues. Trimming shortened V by 11 bases and J by 2 bases, and 22 bases separated the two germline ends. Germline V lookup: CDR1 LNHDA, CDR2 SQIVND (reference sequence). Cohort 3 recovery required two negative PCRs, clearance, or symptom resolution. The authors' processing: Reference gene primer amplification gave estimated nucleated cell counts. The protocol was immunoSEQ multiplex PCR, while the TCRdb copy is restricted to in-frame clones and leaves out a portion. From that table come the V and J calls and clone size; the DNA was used to work out D and trimming. The table lists roughly 230,000 clones, 65% to 85% of them singletons.

This clonotype was sampled from a woman aged 60-75 years who had recovered from COVID-19. Sample: PBMCs or T cells enriched from blood (not recorded which). The genes are TRBV19 and TRBJ2-7; D might be TRBD2 (7 bases). CDR3: CASQPGRGAPYEQYF. The CDR3, as DNA: TGTGCCTCACAACCTGGGAGGGGGGCCCCCTACGAGCAGTACTTC.